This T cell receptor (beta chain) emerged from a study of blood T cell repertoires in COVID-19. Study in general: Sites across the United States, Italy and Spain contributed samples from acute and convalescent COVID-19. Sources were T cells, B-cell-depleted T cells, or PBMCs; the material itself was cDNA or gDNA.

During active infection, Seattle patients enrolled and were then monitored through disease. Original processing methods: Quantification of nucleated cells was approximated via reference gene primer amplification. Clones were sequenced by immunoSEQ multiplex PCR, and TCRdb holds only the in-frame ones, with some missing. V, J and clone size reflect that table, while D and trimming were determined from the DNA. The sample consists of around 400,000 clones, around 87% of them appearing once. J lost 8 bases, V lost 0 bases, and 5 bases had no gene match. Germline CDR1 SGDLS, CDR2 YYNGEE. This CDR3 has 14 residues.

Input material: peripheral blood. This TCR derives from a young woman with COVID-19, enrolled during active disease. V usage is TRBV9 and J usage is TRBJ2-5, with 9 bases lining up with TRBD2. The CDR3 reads CASSVASGKGTQYF. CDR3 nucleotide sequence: TGTGCCAGCAGCGTAGCTAGCGGGAAGGGTACCCAGTACTTC.